A selection of T cell receptor beta chains follows, all from one sample in a study of radiation and T cells in renal cell carcinoma. Produced via immunoSEQ multiplex PCR; TCRdb's table is partial and in-frame only. The data hold just over 150,000 clones, with 87% observed a single time. The source material was blood, sampled from a patient whose treatment included radiotherapy and nephrectomy. Receptors originate from a woman aged 50 to 60 with renal cell carcinoma. Both conserved end residues are part of each CDR3. The D gene is left open where the match is weak. Clone size is given for some rows only: seen once, a few or many times, or a class if the clone is expanded.

j_call: TRBJ1-1; clone_size: many; d_call: .; v_call: TRBV14; cdr3_aa: CASSSGVVMNTEAFF; cdr3_nt: TGTGCCAGCAGCTCAGGAGTGGTCATGAACACTGAAGCTTTCTTT
j_call: TRBJ1-2; clone_size: .; d_call: TRBD1; v_call: TRBV4-1; cdr3_aa: CASSQAGQGADLGYGYTF; cdr3_nt: TGCGCCAGCAGCCAAGCCGGGCAGGGGGCGGATTTGGGTTATGGCTACACCTTC
j_call: TRBJ1-2; clone_size: .; d_call: TRBD1; v_call: TRBV19; cdr3_aa: CATKGQETRYYGYTF; cdr3_nt: TGTGCCACGAAGGGACAGGAGACGCGCTACTATGGCTACACCTTC
j_call: TRBJ1-1; clone_size: .; d_call: .; v_call: TRBV13; cdr3_aa: CASSLYSGANTEAFF; cdr3_nt: TGTGCCAGCAGCCTCTATTCAGGGGCGAACACTGAAGCTTTCTTT
j_call: TRBJ2-1; clone_size: .; d_call: .; v_call: TRBV7-2; cdr3_aa: CASSLGHIYNEQFF; cdr3_nt: TGTGCCAGCAGCTTGGGGCACATTTACAATGAGCAGTTCTTC
j_call: TRBJ2-1; clone_size: .; d_call: .; v_call: TRBV7-3; cdr3_aa: CASSQGRVGYNEQFF; cdr3_nt: TGTGCCAGCAGCCAGGGCAGGGTAGGCTACAATGAGCAGTTCTTC
j_call: TRBJ1-4; clone_size: .; d_call: .; v_call: TRBV5-4; cdr3_aa: CASSLDRESKLFF; cdr3_nt: TGTGCCAGCAGCTTAGATCGGGAGAGCAAACTGTTTTTT
j_call: TRBJ1-1; clone_size: few; d_call: TRBD1; v_call: TRBV19; cdr3_aa: CASIGTGTTNTEAFF; cdr3_nt: TGTGCCAGTATAGGGACAGGCACCACGAACACTGAAGCTTTCTTT
j_call: TRBJ2-2; clone_size: .; d_call: TRBD2; v_call: TRBV4-1; cdr3_aa: CASSRPPGGAYTGELFF; cdr3_nt: TGCGCCAGCAGCCGCCCCCCCGGGGGGGCTTACACCGGGGAGCTGTTTTTT
j_call: TRBJ1-1; clone_size: .; d_call: .; v_call: TRBV7-6; cdr3_aa: CASSPGLQAFF; cdr3_nt: TGTGCCAGCAGCCCGGGACTCCAAGCTTTCTTT
j_call: TRBJ1-2; clone_size: .; d_call: .; v_call: TRBV19; cdr3_aa: CASSIASARTYGYTF; cdr3_nt: TGTGCCAGTAGTATAGCATCAGCGAGGACCTATGGCTACACCTTC
j_call: TRBJ1-5; clone_size: .; d_call: TRBD1; v_call: TRBV5-1; cdr3_aa: CASSSTGMRNQPQHF; cdr3_nt: TGCGCCAGCTCCTCGACAGGGATGCGCAATCAGCCCCAGCATTTT
j_call: TRBJ1-1; clone_size: .; d_call: .; v_call: TRBV5-1; cdr3_aa: CASSLDGSNTEAFF; cdr3_nt: TGCGCCAGCAGCTTGGACGGTTCGAACACTGAAGCTTTCTTT
j_call: TRBJ1-2; clone_size: .; d_call: TRBD1; v_call: TRBV5-6; cdr3_aa: CASSPGTAAAYGYTF; cdr3_nt: TGTGCCAGCAGCCCCGGGACAGCCGCTGCCTATGGCTACACCTTC
j_call: TRBJ1-1; clone_size: .; d_call: TRBD1; v_call: TRBV5-1; cdr3_aa: CASSLTGGHGTEAFF; cdr3_nt: TGCGCCAGCAGCTTGACAGGGGGTCATGGCACTGAAGCTTTCTTT
j_call: TRBJ1-1; clone_size: few; d_call: .; v_call: TRBV29-1; cdr3_aa: CSVEDSRFGNTEAFF; cdr3_nt: TGCAGCGTTGAGGATTCTCGGTTCGGGAACACTGAAGCTTTCTTT
j_call: TRBJ1-6; clone_size: .; d_call: .; v_call: TRBV4-3; cdr3_aa: CASSQVRRNSPLHF; cdr3_nt: TGCGCCAGCAGCCAAGTTCGTAGAAATTCACCCCTCCACTTT
j_call: TRBJ1-1; clone_size: .; d_call: TRBD1; v_call: TRBV6-1; cdr3_aa: CAGLDRGRFTEAFF; cdr3_nt: TGTGCCGGTTTGGACAGGGGGCGTTTCACTGAAGCTTTCTTT
j_call: TRBJ1-2; clone_size: .; d_call: TRBD1; v_call: TRBV10-3; cdr3_aa: CAISEGAAYRTGGYTF; cdr3_nt: TGTGCCATCAGTGAAGGCGCGGCGTACCGGACAGGGGGCTACACCTTC
j_call: TRBJ2-7; clone_size: .; d_call: TRBD1; v_call: TRBV7-2; cdr3_aa: CASSMGQGVPYEQYF; cdr3_nt: TGTGCCAGCAGCATGGGACAGGGGGTCCCCTACGAGCAGTACTTC
j_call: TRBJ1-2; clone_size: once; d_call: .; v_call: TRBV5-6; cdr3_aa: CASSLNDWRGGYTF; cdr3_nt: TGTGCCAGCAGCCTGAACGATTGGAGAGGGGGCTACACCTTC
j_call: TRBJ2-7; clone_size: .; d_call: .; v_call: TRBV9; cdr3_aa: CASSPEAGPTYEQYF; cdr3_nt: TGTGCCAGCAGCCCAGAGGCGGGGCCCACCTACGAGCAGTACTTC
j_call: TRBJ2-2; clone_size: .; d_call: .; v_call: TRBV19; cdr3_aa: CASRNTGELFF; cdr3_nt: TGTGCCAGTAGGAACACCGGGGAGCTGTTTTTT
j_call: TRBJ1-2; clone_size: .; d_call: .; v_call: TRBV11-2; cdr3_aa: CASSLAAGASNYGYTF; cdr3_nt: TGTGCCAGCAGCTTAGCGGCAGGGGCATCAAACTATGGCTACACCTTC
j_call: TRBJ2-1; clone_size: .; d_call: .; v_call: TRBV4-2; cdr3_aa: CASSQDLIGAGTSYNEQFF; cdr3_nt: TGTGCCAGCAGCCAAGATTTGATCGGGGCGGGGACCTCCTACAATGAGCAGTTCTTC
j_call: TRBJ2-1; clone_size: .; d_call: .; v_call: TRBV6-6; cdr3_aa: CASRRDGSYNEQFF; cdr3_nt: TGTGCCAGCAGAAGGGACGGATCCTACAATGAGCAGTTCTTC
j_call: TRBJ2-2; clone_size: once; d_call: TRBD2; v_call: TRBV4-3; cdr3_aa: CASSQVGIAGVVSGELFF; cdr3_nt: TGCGCCAGCAGCCAAGTAGGGATAGCGGGGGTTGTATCCGGGGAGCTGTTTTTT
j_call: TRBJ2-3; clone_size: .; d_call: .; v_call: TRBV9; cdr3_aa: CASSVESTDTQYF; cdr3_nt: TGTGCCAGCAGCGTAGAAAGCACAGATACGCAGTATTTT
j_call: TRBJ2-1; clone_size: .; d_call: .; v_call: TRBV7-3; cdr3_aa: CASSAAEGEQFF; cdr3_nt: TGTGCCAGCAGCGCGGCCGAGGGTGAGCAGTTCTTC
j_call: TRBJ2-6; clone_size: once; d_call: TRBD1; v_call: TRBV5-1; cdr3_aa: CASSLVQGASGANVLTF; cdr3_nt: TGCGCCAGCAGCTTGGTGCAGGGGGCTTCAGGGGCCAACGTCCTGACTTTC
j_call: TRBJ1-5; clone_size: few; d_call: .; v_call: TRBV30; cdr3_aa: CAWRQAYNQPQHF; cdr3_nt: TGTGCCTGGAGGCAGGCCTACAATCAGCCCCAGCATTTT
j_call: TRBJ2-7; clone_size: .; d_call: .; v_call: TRBV6-5; cdr3_aa: CASSETSLEQYF; cdr3_nt: TGTGCCAGCAGCGAGACTAGTCTCGAGCAGTACTTC
j_call: TRBJ2-7; clone_size: once; d_call: TRBD2; v_call: TRBV29-1; cdr3_aa: CSTLSGGSEQYF; cdr3_nt: TGCAGCACCCTCTCGGGAGGCTCCGAGCAGTACTTC
j_call: TRBJ2-1; clone_size: .; d_call: .; v_call: TRBV19; cdr3_aa: CASSDHGVRGSSNEQFF; cdr3_nt: TGTGCCAGTAGTGACCACGGAGTGAGGGGTTCGAGCAATGAGCAGTTCTTC
j_call: TRBJ1-6; clone_size: few; d_call: TRBD1; v_call: TRBV2; cdr3_aa: CASSSGTVNSPLHF; cdr3_nt: TGTGCCAGCAGTTCCGGGACAGTGAATTCACCCCTCCACTTT
j_call: TRBJ2-4; clone_size: .; d_call: .; v_call: TRBV6-1; cdr3_aa: CASSEGPGNIQYF; cdr3_nt: TGTGCCAGCAGTGAAGGGCCGGGAAACATTCAGTACTTC
j_call: TRBJ2-2; clone_size: once; d_call: .; v_call: TRBV6-6; cdr3_aa: CASQAQRETGELFF; cdr3_nt: TGTGCCAGCCAGGCTCAGAGGGAGACCGGGGAGCTGTTTTTT
j_call: TRBJ2-1; clone_size: .; d_call: .; v_call: TRBV4-2; cdr3_aa: CASSQDINEQFF; cdr3_nt: TGTGCCAGCAGCCAAGATATTAATGAGCAGTTCTTC
j_call: TRBJ2-1; clone_size: once; d_call: .; v_call: TRBV5-1; cdr3_aa: CASSLGPSPAYNEQFF; cdr3_nt: TGCGCCAGCAGCTTGGGTCCCTCCCCGGCCTACAATGAGCAGTTCTTC
j_call: TRBJ2-3; clone_size: .; d_call: TRBD2; v_call: TRBV5-1; cdr3_aa: CASSWGPSGGADTQYF; cdr3_nt: TGCGCCAGCAGCTGGGGACCTAGCGGGGGAGCAGATACGCAGTATTTT
j_call: TRBJ2-5; clone_size: .; d_call: TRBD1; v_call: TRBV2; cdr3_aa: CASTVTGVETQYF; cdr3_nt: TGTGCCAGCACCGTAACAGGGGTGGAGACCCAGTACTTC
j_call: TRBJ1-1; clone_size: .; d_call: TRBD1; v_call: TRBV6-6; cdr3_aa: CASSPGQGGYTEAFF; cdr3_nt: TGTGCCAGCAGTCCCGGACAGGGAGGGTACACTGAAGCTTTCTTT
j_call: TRBJ2-3; clone_size: .; d_call: .; v_call: TRBV12-5; cdr3_aa: CASGWETDTQYF; cdr3_nt: TGTGCTAGTGGTTGGGAGACAGATACGCAGTATTTT
j_call: TRBJ2-5; clone_size: .; d_call: TRBD2; v_call: TRBV4-3; cdr3_aa: CASSLRLAGDFQETQYF; cdr3_nt: TGCGCCAGCAGCCTGAGACTAGCGGGGGACTTCCAAGAGACCCAGTACTTC
j_call: TRBJ2-5; clone_size: .; d_call: .; v_call: TRBV5-1; cdr3_aa: CASRVGGPETQYF; cdr3_nt: TGCGCCAGCAGGGTGGGGGGACCGGAGACCCAGTACTTC
j_call: TRBJ1-1; clone_size: .; d_call: .; v_call: TRBV7-9; cdr3_aa: CASSFRGLNTEAFF; cdr3_nt: TGTGCCAGCAGCTTCCGGGGACTTAACACTGAAGCTTTCTTT
j_call: TRBJ2-5; clone_size: .; d_call: TRBD2; v_call: TRBV7-9; cdr3_aa: CASSLGGGAQETQYF; cdr3_nt: TGTGCCAGCAGCTTAGGCGGGGGGGCCCAAGAGACCCAGTACTTC